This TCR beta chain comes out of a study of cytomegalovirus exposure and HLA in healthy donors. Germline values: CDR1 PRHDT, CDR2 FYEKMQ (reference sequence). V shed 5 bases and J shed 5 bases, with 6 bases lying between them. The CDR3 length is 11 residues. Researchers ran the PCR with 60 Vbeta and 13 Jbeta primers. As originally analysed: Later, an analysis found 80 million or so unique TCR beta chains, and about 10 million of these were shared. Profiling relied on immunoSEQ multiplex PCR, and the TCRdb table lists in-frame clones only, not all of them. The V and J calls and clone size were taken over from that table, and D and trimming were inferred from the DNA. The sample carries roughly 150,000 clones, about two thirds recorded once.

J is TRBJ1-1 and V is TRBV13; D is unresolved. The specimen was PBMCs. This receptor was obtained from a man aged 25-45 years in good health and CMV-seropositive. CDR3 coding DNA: TGTGCCAGCAGCCTACCAACTGAAGCTTTCTTT. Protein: CASSLPTEAFF.